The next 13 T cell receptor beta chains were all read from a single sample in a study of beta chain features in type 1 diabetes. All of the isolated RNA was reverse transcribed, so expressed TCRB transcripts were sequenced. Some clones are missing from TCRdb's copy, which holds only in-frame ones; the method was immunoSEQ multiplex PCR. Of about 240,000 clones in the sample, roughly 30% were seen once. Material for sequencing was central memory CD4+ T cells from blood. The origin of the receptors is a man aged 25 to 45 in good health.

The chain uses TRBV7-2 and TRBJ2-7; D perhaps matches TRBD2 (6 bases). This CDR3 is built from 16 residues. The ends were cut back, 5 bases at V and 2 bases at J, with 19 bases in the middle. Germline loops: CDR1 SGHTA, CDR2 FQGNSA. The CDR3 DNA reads TGTGCCAGCAGCCCCTCTACGGGGGTCGTTCCCTACGAGCAGTACTTC. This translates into CASSPSTGVVPYEQYF. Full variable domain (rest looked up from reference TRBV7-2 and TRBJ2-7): GAGVSQSPSNKVTEKGKDVELRCDPISGHTALYWYRQSLGQGLEFLIYFQGNSAPDKSGLPSDRFSAERTGGSVSTLTIQRTQQEDSAVYLCASSPSTGVVPYEQYFGPGTRLTVT.

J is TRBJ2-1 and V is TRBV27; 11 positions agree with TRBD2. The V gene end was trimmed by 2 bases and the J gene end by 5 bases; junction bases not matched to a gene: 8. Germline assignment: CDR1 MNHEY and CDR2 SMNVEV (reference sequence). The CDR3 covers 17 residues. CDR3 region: CASSLGLAGGPNNEQFF. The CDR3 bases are TGTGCCAGCAGTTTAGGCTTAGCGGGAGGGCCAAACAATGAGCAGTTCTTC.

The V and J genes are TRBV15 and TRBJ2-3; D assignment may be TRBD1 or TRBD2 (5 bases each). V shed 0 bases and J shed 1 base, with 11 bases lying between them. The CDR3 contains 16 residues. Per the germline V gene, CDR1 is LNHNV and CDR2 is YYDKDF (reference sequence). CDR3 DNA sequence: TGTGCCACCAGCAGAGATCCGGGACCAGGCACAGATACGCAGTATTTT. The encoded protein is CATSRDPGPGTDTQYF.

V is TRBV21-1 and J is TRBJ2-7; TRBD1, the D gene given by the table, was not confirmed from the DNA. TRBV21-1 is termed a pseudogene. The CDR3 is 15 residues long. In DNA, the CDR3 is TGTGCCAGCAACCTCGGGACAGCTGCCTCCTACGAGCAGTACTTC. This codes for CASNLGTAASYEQYF.

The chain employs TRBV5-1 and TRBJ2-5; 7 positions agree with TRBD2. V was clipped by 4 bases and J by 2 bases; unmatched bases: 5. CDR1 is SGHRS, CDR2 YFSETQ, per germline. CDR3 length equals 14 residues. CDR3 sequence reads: CASSLGLQQETQYF. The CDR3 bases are TGCGCCAGCAGCCTGGGACTACAACAAGAGACCCAGTACTTC.

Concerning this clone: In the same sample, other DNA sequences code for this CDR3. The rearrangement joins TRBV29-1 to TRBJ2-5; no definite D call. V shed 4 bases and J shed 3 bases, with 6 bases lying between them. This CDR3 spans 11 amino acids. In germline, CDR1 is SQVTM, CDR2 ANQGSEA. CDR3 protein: CSVGEKETQYF. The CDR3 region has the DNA TGCAGCGTTGGAGAAAAAGAGACCCAGTACTTC.

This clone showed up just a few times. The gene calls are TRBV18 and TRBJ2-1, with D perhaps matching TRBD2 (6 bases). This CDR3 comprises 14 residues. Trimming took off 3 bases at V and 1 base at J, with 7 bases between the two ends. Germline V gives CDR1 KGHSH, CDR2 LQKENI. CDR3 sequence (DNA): TGTGCCAGCTCACCCGGGGGTTCCTACAATGAGCAGTTCTTC. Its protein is CASSPGGSYNEQFF.

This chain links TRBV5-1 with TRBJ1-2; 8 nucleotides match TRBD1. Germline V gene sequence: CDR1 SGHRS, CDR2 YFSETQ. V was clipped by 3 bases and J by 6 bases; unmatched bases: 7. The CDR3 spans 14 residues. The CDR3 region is CASSSDGQGDGYTF. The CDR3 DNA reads TGCGCCAGCAGCTCTGACGGACAGGGCGATGGCTACACCTTC.

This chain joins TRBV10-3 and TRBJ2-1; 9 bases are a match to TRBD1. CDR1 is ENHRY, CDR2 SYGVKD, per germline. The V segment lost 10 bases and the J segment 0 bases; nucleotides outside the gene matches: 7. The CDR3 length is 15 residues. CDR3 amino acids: CATGGQGGSYNEQFF. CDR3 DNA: TGTGCCACCGGGGGACAGGGAGGCTCCTACAATGAGCAGTTCTTC.

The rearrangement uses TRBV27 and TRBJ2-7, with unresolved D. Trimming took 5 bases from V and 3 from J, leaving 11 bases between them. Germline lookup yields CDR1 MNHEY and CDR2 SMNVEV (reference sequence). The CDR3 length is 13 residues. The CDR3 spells CASSPEPYYEQYF. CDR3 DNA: TGTGCCAGCAGTCCGGAACCTTACTACGAGCAGTACTTC.

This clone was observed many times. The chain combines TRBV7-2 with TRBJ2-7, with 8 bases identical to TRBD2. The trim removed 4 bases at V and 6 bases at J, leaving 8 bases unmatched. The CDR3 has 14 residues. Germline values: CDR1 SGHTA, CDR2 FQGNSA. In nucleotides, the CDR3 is TGTGCCAGCAGCTCGGGACTAGGGGGGAGCGAGCAGTACTTC. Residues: CASSSGLGGSEQYF.

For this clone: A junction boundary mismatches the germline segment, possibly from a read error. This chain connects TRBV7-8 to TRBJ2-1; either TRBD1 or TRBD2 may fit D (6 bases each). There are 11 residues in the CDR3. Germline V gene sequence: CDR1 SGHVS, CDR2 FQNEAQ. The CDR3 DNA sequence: TGTGCCAGCAGCACCGGCCAGAGGGGGGTCTTC. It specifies CASSTGQRGVF.

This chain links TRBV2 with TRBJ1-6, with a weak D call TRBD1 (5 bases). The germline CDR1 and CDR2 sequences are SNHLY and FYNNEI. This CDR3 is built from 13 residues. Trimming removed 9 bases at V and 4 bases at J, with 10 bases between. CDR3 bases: TGTGCCAGTTACCAGGGTTATAATTCACCCCTCCACTTT. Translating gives CASYQGYNSPLHF. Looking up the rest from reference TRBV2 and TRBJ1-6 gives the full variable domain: EPEVTQTPSHQVTQMGQEVILRCVPISNHLYFYWYRQILGQKVEFLVSFYNNEISEKSEIFDDQFSVERPDGSNFTLKIRSTKLEDSAMYFCASYQGYNSPLHFGNGTRLTVT.